Following are 9 T cell receptor beta chains from one sample sequenced in a study of T-cell reconstitution after alpha-beta-depleted transplantation in children. Unique molecular identifiers were used in preparing the TCRbeta library. TCRdb fed the PCR reads into MiXCR, producing one record per CDR3 protein. The table lists around 300,000 distinct CDR3 sequences, just over 7.5% of them singletons. No cognate antigen is known for these TCRs. Study conclusions and caveats: Hyperexpanded clones declined; after one year, newly produced T cells mostly supplied diversity.

The specimen was peripheral blood, collected 360 days after TCRalphabeta/CD19-depleted stem cell transplant. The receptor set was obtained from a female patient younger than 10 who had a stem cell transplant for Fanconi anemia, so the T cells may come from the graft donor.

This clonotype was seen many times. V and J are TRBV2 and TRBJ2-7; a possible D gene is TRBD2 (6 bases). The CDR3 sequence is 16 residues long. Trimming removed 2 bases at V and 4 bases at J, with 18 bases between. CDR1 is SNHLY and CDR2 is FYNNEI in the germline V gene. The CDR3, as DNA: TGTGCCAGCAGTGAATTGGTGGGGGGAGCAAGATACGAGCAGTACTTC. This codes for CASSELVGGARYEQYF.

This clonotype was seen a handful of times. The chain carries TRBV6-1 and TRBJ1-1, with a weak D call TRBD1 (6 bases). V was clipped by 2 bases and J by 1 base, with 17 bases between them. CDR3 length equals 17 residues. CDR1 and CDR2 (germline): MNHNS, SASEGT. CDR3 bases: TGTGCCAGCAGTGAACCGCGCCAGGGGATGGGGAACACTGAAGCTTTCTTT. Residues: CASSEPRQGMGNTEAFF.

This clonotype was found many times. The chain couples TRBV5-1 to TRBJ2-5; tentative D call: TRBD2 (5 bases). The germline V and J ends were trimmed by 0 bases and 5 bases, with 8 bases remaining between them. Germline CDR1 reads SGHRS; CDR2 reads YFSETQ. The CDR3 consists of 13 residues. CDR3: CASSLEGSETQYF. CDR3 DNA: TGCGCCAGCAGCTTGGAAGGGAGTGAGACCCAGTACTTC.

The table lists this clonotype with a few counts. The chain links TRBV18 to TRBJ2-7; 7 bases agree with TRBD1. Germline-derived CDR1 and CDR2 are KGHSH and LQKENI. V lost 4 bases to trimming and J lost 3 bases; unmatched junction nucleotides: 21. CDR3 length equals 19 residues. In DNA, the CDR3 is TGTGCCAGCTCACTCATAATGTCCCAGACAGGGCCGAGTCACTACGAGCAGTACTTC. It specifies CASSLIMSQTGPSHYEQYF. The full variable domain, with the rest looked up from reference TRBV18 and TRBJ2-7, is NAGVMQNPRHLVRRRGQEARLRCSPMKGHSHVYWYRQLPEEGLKFMVYLQKENIIDESGMPKERFSAEFPKEGPSILRIQQVVRGDSAAYFCASSLIMSQTGPSHYEQYFGPGTRLTVT.

This clonotype was detected ten times or more. V and J are TRBV7-3 and TRBJ2-1, with a possible D match to TRBD1 (5 bases). Germline V gene data show CDR1 as SGHTA and CDR2 as FQGTGA. The CDR3 contains 12 residues. The V end was cut by 0 bases, the J end by 13 bases, with 10 bases between. The CDR3 spells CASSLTRGSQFF. CDR3 bases: TGTGCCAGCAGCTTAACTAGGGGCTCCCAGTTCTTC. Full variable domain (outside the CDR3, taken from reference TRBV7-3 and TRBJ2-1): GAGVSQTPSNKVTEKGKYVELRCDPISGHTALYWYRQSLGQGPEFLIYFQGTGAADDSGLPNDRFFAVRPEGSVSTLKIQRTERGDSAVYLCASSLTRGSQFFGPGTRLTVL.

V and J are TRBV5-1 and TRBJ1-3; D gene ambiguous. Germline V gives CDR1 SGHRS, CDR2 YFSETQ. V was cut by 8 bases and J by 0 bases, with 3 bases left in between. The CDR3 totals 11 residues. For the CDR3, the DNA is TGCGCCAGTTTCTCTGGAAACACCATATATTTT. Protein: CASFSGNTIYF.

The chain combines TRBV6-5 with TRBJ2-1; 8 bases line up with TRBD1. The length of the CDR3 is 17 residues. Germline values: CDR1 MNHEY, CDR2 SVGAGI. V gave up 0 bases and J gave up 0 bases; unmatched junction bases: 4. The CDR3 sequence is CASSYSAGGYSYNEQFF. The DNA of the CDR3 is TGTGCCAGCAGTTACTCGGCAGGGGGCTACTCCTACAATGAGCAGTTCTTC.

This clonotype was observed many times. The chain joins TRBV25-1 to TRBJ1-2; no clear D gene. V lost 0 bases to trimming and J lost 0 bases, with 2 bases between them. Germline lookup yields CDR1 MGHDK and CDR2 SYGVNS. The CDR3 runs to 13 residues. The CDR3 region is CASSEYTNYGYTF. The DNA for the CDR3 is TGTGCCAGCAGTGAATACACTAACTATGGCTACACCTTC.

This clonotype was found many times. The chain employs TRBV20-1 and TRBJ2-7, with TRBD1 as a possible D gene (8 bases). V lost 0 bases and J 3 bases, leaving 18 bases between the germline ends. The CDR3 spans 16 residues. Germline V gene data show CDR1 as DFQATT and CDR2 as SNEGSKA (reference sequence). The CDR3 spells CSARDLGQGGGYEQYF. The CDR3 region has the DNA TGCAGTGCTAGAGATCTCGGACAGGGAGGGGGCTACGAGCAGTACTTC.